This passage covers 21 T cell receptor beta chains from one sample sequenced in a study of blood T cells in healthy people across ages. PCR was performed a second time for roughly 7 to 11 cycles using a sample-barcoded 5' primer and a J-beta primer mix. MiXCR, applied by TCRdb to the 5' RACE reads, yields one record per CDR3 protein. The repertoire includes 600,000 or so distinct CDR3 sequences, 45% to 55% of them detected once, and around 23% sits in the top ten. Sample: blood. The receptors originated from a man older than 75 in good health.

This clonotype was seen a single time. CDR3 coding DNA: TGTGCCAGCAGCCCTCAAGGCGGGGGGAAGACCTACGAGCAGTACTTC. This codes for CASSPQGGGKTYEQYF. The chain links TRBV4-2 to TRBJ2-7; TRBD2 agrees at 8 bases. The CDR3 is 16 residues long. Per germline, CDR1 LGHNA and CDR2 YNFKEQ. The V and J ends lost 4 bases and 2 bases, in that order; junction bases with no gene match: 10.

This clonotype was counted between two and nine times. The chain employs TRBV20-1 and TRBJ2-3, with D maybe TRBD2 (6 bases). Germline V lookup: CDR1 DFQATT, CDR2 SNEGSKA (reference sequence). Trimming took 5 bases from V and 2 from J, leaving 14 bases between them. The CDR3 is 14 amino acids. The CDR3 nucleotides are TGCAGTGCTCGCCGACTAGTAGACACAGATACGCAGTATTTT. Encoded protein: CSARRLVDTDTQYF.

The chain couples TRBV11-1 to TRBJ1-6; no reliable D call. The CDR3 loop spans 13 amino acids. Germline loops: CDR1 SGHAT, CDR2 FQDESV (reference sequence). The V gene lost 5 bases and the J gene lost 10 bases, with 12 bases spanning the gap. This chain's CDR3 is CASSALEVSPLHF. As DNA, the CDR3 is TGTGCCAGCAGCGCCCTGGAAGTCTCACCCCTCCACTTT.

The V gene is TRBV7-2, the J gene TRBJ2-7; D unclear. The V gene lost 5 bases and the J gene lost 7 bases, with 9 bases spanning the gap. Germline loops: CDR1 SGHTA, CDR2 FQGNSA. The CDR3 consists of 11 residues. As DNA, the CDR3 is TGTGCCAGCAGCGACCAGGTGGAGCAGTACTTC. It specifies CASSDQVEQYF.

Turning to this clonotype: A much larger clone differs from this one at a single base, so this may be a read error. V usage is TRBV6-5 and J usage is TRBJ1-5, with D tentatively TRBD1 (6 bases). V dropped 5 bases and J dropped 0 bases, with 11 bases sitting between them. CDR1 MNHEY and CDR2 SVGAGI come from the germline V gene. This CDR3 comprises 15 residues. CDR3 in DNA: TGTGCCAGCAGTAGGACAGACGGTAGCAATCAGCCCCAGCATTTT. This codes for CASSRTDGSNQPQHF.

The CDR3 is CASSFRSVQGEGEKLFF. In DNA form, the CDR3 reads TGTGCCAGCAGCTTTCGTAGTGTTCAGGGAGAGGGTGAAAAACTGTTTTTT. This chain joins TRBV7-2 and TRBJ1-4; maybe TRBD1 (5 bases). Trimming stripped 3 bases from V and 7 bases from J, with 21 bases between. Per germline, CDR1 SGHTA and CDR2 FQGNSA. This CDR3 region has 17 residues.

J is TRBJ2-1 and V is TRBV28; 16 bases line up with TRBD2. The CDR3 covers 17 residues. With V trimmed by 8 bases and J by 8 bases, 12 bases remained unmatched. Germline CDR1 MDHEN, CDR2 SYDVKM. CDR3 amino acids: CASAGTSGRAINDEQFF. CDR3 sequence (DNA): TGTGCCAGCGCCGGGACTAGCGGGAGGGCGATTAACGATGAGCAGTTCTTC.

This clonotype showed up just a few times. This chain uses TRBV9 with TRBJ2-1; no definite D call. V shed 5 bases and J shed 8 bases, with 17 bases lying between them. This CDR3 has 14 amino acids. Germline V gives CDR1 SGDLS, CDR2 YYNGEE. In nucleotides, the CDR3 is TGTGCCAGCAGTTCTTCCTTCTACAGACATGAGCAGTTCTTC. Residues: CASSSSFYRHEQFF.

This clonotype was counted at least ten times. V gene TRBV7-2 combines with J gene TRBJ1-2; 7 bases align to TRBD1. V trimming: 10 bases; J trimming: 2 bases; junction bases outside the gene matches: 10. The CDR3 spans 14 residues. CDR1 is SGHTA, CDR2 FQGNSA, per germline. The CDR3 protein is CATTPSGQNYGYTF. CDR3 coding DNA: TGTGCCACCACCCCCTCGGGACAGAACTATGGCTACACCTTC.

In this sample, this clonotype turned up many times. The chain joins TRBV7-2 to TRBJ2-3; D may be TRBD1 (6 bases). Trimming shortened V by 1 base and J by 6 bases, and 17 bases separated the two germline ends. The V gene's germline CDR1 is SGHTA and CDR2 FQGNSA. CDR3 length equals 16 residues. The CDR3, as DNA: TGTGCCAGCAGCTTAGAGGGCAGGGGAATGTTTGATACGCAGTATTTT. Translating gives CASSLEGRGMFDTQYF.

V usage is TRBV30 and J usage is TRBJ2-1; D is undetermined. The CDR3 is made up of 11 amino acids. The germline gives CDR1 GTSNPN, CDR2 SVGIG (reference sequence). Trimming removed 5 bases from V and 8 bases from J, with 10 bases in between. The CDR3 reads CAWLLGYEQFF. CDR3 DNA: TGTGCCTGGCTCTTAGGCTATGAGCAGTTCTTC.

Note on this clonotype: This may arise from a read error, as a much more abundant clone is one base away. The gene calls are TRBV6-6 and TRBJ1-1; D is unclear. The CDR3 has 15 amino acids. Germline loops: CDR1 MNHNY, CDR2 SVGAGI (reference sequence). CDR3: CVSSYMVLGNTEAFF. CDR3 DNA sequence: TGTGTCAGCAGTTACATGGTTTTGGGAAACACTGAAGCTTTCTTT.

In this sample, this clonotype turned up a few times. A much more abundant neighbour one base away suggests this may be a read error. The V gene is TRBV6-5, the J gene TRBJ1-2, with D maybe TRBD1 (5 bases). This CDR3 region has 15 residues. Germline V lookup: CDR1 MNHEY, CDR2 SVGAGI. CDR3 sequence: CASRVPAGTNCGYTF. For the CDR3, the DNA is TGTGCCAGCAGGGTTCCGGCAGGGACTAACTGTGGCTACACCTTC.

This clonotype was detected a few times. The rearrangement links TRBV7-2 to TRBJ2-3, with D uncertain. Trimming took off 4 bases at V and 2 bases at J, with 13 bases between the two ends. Germline V gene data show CDR1 as SGHTA and CDR2 as FQGNSA. The CDR3 contains 15 residues. The CDR3 DNA follows: TGTGCCAGCAGCTCACCAACTACTGCCACAGATACGCAGTATTTT. As protein: CASSSPTTATDTQYF.

This clonotype has at least ten counts. The J gene is TRBJ2-1, the V gene TRBV6-6, with a tentative D call TRBD2 (5 bases). V lost 5 bases, J lost 8 bases, and 13 bases lay in between. The V gene's germline CDR1 is MNHNY and CDR2 SVGAGI (reference sequence). There are 13 residues in the CDR3. Written as DNA, the CDR3 is TGTGCCAGCAGTCACGGATGGGGAGATGAGCAGTTCTTC. It codes for CASSHGWGDEQFF.

This clonotype showed up just once. This chain uses TRBV7-8 with TRBJ2-5; D ambiguous. Looked up from germline, CDR1 is SGHVS and CDR2 is FQNEAQ. The V gene lost 5 bases and the J gene lost 5 bases, with 15 bases spanning the gap. The CDR3 is 14 amino acids. CDR3 in DNA: TGTGCCAGCAGCAGCCTTGGGGTTACCGAGACCCAGTACTTC. Translated: CASSSLGVTETQYF.

This clonotype was recorded once. The chain carries TRBV18 and TRBJ2-7; a possible D gene is TRBD1 (5 bases). Trimming stripped 8 bases from V and 2 bases from J, with 16 bases between. Germline loops: CDR1 KGHSH, CDR2 LQKENI. The CDR3 sequence is 14 residues long. DNA for the CDR3: TGTGCCAGCACTCAACAGGCCACCGCCTACGAGCAGTACTTC. Its protein is CASTQQATAYEQYF.

The V gene is TRBV7-3, the J gene TRBJ2-5; 7 bases are a match to TRBD2. Germline V CDR1 and CDR2: SGHTA, FQGTGA. V trimming: 2 bases; J trimming: 1 base; junction bases outside the gene matches: 4. The CDR3 is 15 residues long. CDR3 sequence reads: CASSLGGGIQETQYF. The CDR3 nucleotides read TGTGCCAGCAGCTTAGGGGGAGGGATCCAAGAGACCCAGTACTTC.

The chain joins TRBV6-2 or TRBV6-3 to TRBJ1-2, with D uncertain. The CDR3 loop spans 15 amino acids. The germline V and J ends were trimmed by 3 bases and 0 bases, with 11 bases remaining between them. Per the germline V gene, CDR1 is MNHEY and CDR2 is SVGEGT. The CDR3 here is CASSYRRTSNYGYTF. CDR3 in DNA: TGTGCCAGCAGTTATAGACGTACATCTAACTATGGCTACACCTTC.

The chain combines TRBV27 with TRBJ2-1, with 9 nucleotides matching TRBD2. Germline V gene lookup returns CDR1 MNHEY and CDR2 SMNVEV (reference sequence). The CDR3 length is 16 residues. V lost 6 bases, J lost 0 bases, and 6 bases stayed unmatched. CDR3 residues: CASRTLAGISYNEQFF. The CDR3 coding sequence is TGTGCCAGCAGAACTCTAGCGGGAATCTCCTACAATGAGCAGTTCTTC.

This clonotype appeared a few times. The V and J genes are TRBV9 and TRBJ1-2, with TRBD1 as a possible D gene (5 bases). Germline V gives CDR1 SGDLS, CDR2 YYNGEE. This CDR3 has 14 amino acids. Trimming removed 0 bases from V and 4 bases from J, with 10 bases in between. The CDR3 loop is CASSVDDTGYGYTF. The CDR3 nucleotides read TGTGCCAGCAGCGTAGACGACACAGGCTATGGCTACACCTTC.